These T cell receptor beta chains were read from a single sample in a study of graft-versus-host responses after intestinal transplantation. Sequenced by immunoSEQ multiplex PCR; TCRdb stores in-frame clones only, minus some. Among about 120,000 clones listed, approximately 92% were seen once. Their antigens are not known. This sample comprised unstimulated CD4+ T cells sorted from spleen or lymph node cells, obtained before intestinal transplant. Receptor source: a human donor who received an intestinal transplant. Both conserved end residues are part of each CDR3. Size is stated for part of the rows, as once, few or many counts, or as a class when the clone is expanded.

V gene: TRBV19
clone size: -
J gene: TRBJ1-5
CDR3 length: 15
CDR3 protein: CASSETRGLVQPQHF

V gene: TRBV11-2
clone size: few
J gene: TRBJ2-7
CDR3 length: 16
CDR3 protein: CASKGTGLAGVYEQYF

V gene: TRBV7-9
clone size: -
J gene: TRBJ2-2
CDR3 length: 17
CDR3 protein: CASSLSQRGVRTGELFF

V gene: TRBV7-3
clone size: -
J gene: TRBJ1-3
CDR3 length: 15
CDR3 protein: CASSLKGASGNTIYF

V gene: TRBV27
clone size: -
J gene: TRBJ1-1
CDR3 length: 16
CDR3 protein: CASAKQGMTLNTEAFF

V gene: TRBV11-2
clone size: -
J gene: TRBJ2-1
CDR3 length: 16
CDR3 protein: CASSRHTGGVANEQFF

V gene: TRBV28
clone size: once
J gene: TRBJ2-7
CDR3 length: 15
CDR3 protein: CASSLFQHRPREQYF

V gene: TRBV29-1
clone size: -
J gene: TRBJ2-5
CDR3 length: 14
CDR3 protein: CSVALAGVQETQYF

V gene: TRBV30
clone size: once
J gene: TRBJ1-2
CDR3 length: 14
CDR3 protein: CAWSVGPGNYGYTF

V gene: TRBV14
clone size: -
J gene: TRBJ2-5
CDR3 length: 12
CDR3 protein: CASSHLRETQYF

V gene: TRBV29-1
clone size: -
J gene: TRBJ2-7
CDR3 length: 15
CDR3 protein: CSVVTGLGLGYEQYF

V gene: TRBV5-1
clone size: -
J gene: TRBJ1-4
CDR3 length: 15
CDR3 protein: CASSVQGSANEKLFF

V gene: TRBV27
clone size: -
J gene: TRBJ2-7
CDR3 length: 14
CDR3 protein: CAARSPSGRNEQYF

V gene: TRBV19
clone size: -
J gene: TRBJ2-7
CDR3 length: 15
CDR3 protein: CASSRTGGYSYEQYF

V gene: TRBV11-3
clone size: -
J gene: TRBJ2-1
CDR3 length: 15
CDR3 protein: CASSPRSSGYNEQFF

V gene: TRBV6-5
clone size: -
J gene: TRBJ2-7
CDR3 length: 14
CDR3 protein: CASSYGGVSYEQYF

V gene: TRBV6-5
clone size: -
J gene: TRBJ2-5
CDR3 length: 16
CDR3 protein: CASSYSGGRSIETQYF

V gene: TRBV30
clone size: once
J gene: TRBJ2-7
CDR3 length: 15
CDR3 protein: CAWSRKVAGADEQYF

V gene: TRBV14
clone size: once
J gene: TRBJ1-1
CDR3 length: 11
CDR3 protein: CASSPYTEAFF

V gene: TRBV18
clone size: -
J gene: TRBJ2-1
CDR3 length: 17
CDR3 protein: CASSPRNWAGGPGEQFF

V gene: TRBV5-4
clone size: -
J gene: TRBJ2-5
CDR3 length: 14
CDR3 protein: CASSLQGAEETQYF

V gene: TRBV5-5
clone size: -
J gene: TRBJ1-4
CDR3 length: 12
CDR3 protein: CASSFTGEKLFF

V gene: TRBV11-2
clone size: -
J gene: TRBJ2-2
CDR3 length: 16
CDR3 protein: CASSRRQGVNTGELFF

V gene: TRBV5-8
clone size: -
J gene: TRBJ2-7
CDR3 length: 13
CDR3 protein: CASSRTRSYEQYF

V gene: TRBV7-6
clone size: -
J gene: TRBJ2-5
CDR3 length: 16
CDR3 protein: CASSLGTGTGEGTQYF

V gene: TRBV7-9
clone size: -
J gene: TRBJ2-3
CDR3 length: 15
CDR3 protein: CASSLEQGPTDTQYF

V gene: TRBV15
clone size: -
J gene: TRBJ1-1
CDR3 length: 15
CDR3 protein: CATSRVHLGDTEAFF

V gene: TRBV28
clone size: -
J gene: TRBJ1-5
CDR3 length: 13
CDR3 protein: CASQSNGHQPQHF